Listed below are T cell receptor beta chains from one sample, sequenced in a study of T cell changes during pregnancy in multiple sclerosis. Generated by immunoSEQ multiplex PCR, the TCRdb table keeps only in-frame clones and is missing some. Of roughly 70,000 clones in the sample, 75% to 95% are singletons; the top ten hold about 2.3%. The starting material was peripheral blood, obtained in the first trimester of pregnancy. The receptors shown here come from a female donor with multiple sclerosis, enrolled in a pregnancy study. Each CDR3 is given with its conserved first and last residue. D genes are given only for firm matches. Some rows mark clone size as missing; the rest say once, few, many or name a class of expanded clone.

TRBJ2-5	TRBD1	TRBV5-1	-	CASSLARGRWETQYF	TGCGCCAGCAGCTTGGCCAGGGGGCGCTGGGAGACCCAGTACTTC
TRBJ2-5	TRBD2	TRBV7-9	-	CASSVGTSGQETQYF	TGTGCCAGCAGCGTTGGGACTAGCGGCCAAGAGACCCAGTACTTC
TRBJ1-3	-	TRBV30	few	CAWRASGGNTIYF	TGTGCCTGGAGGGCCTCGGGTGGAAACACCATATATTTT
TRBJ1-2	TRBD1	TRBV2	-	CASGRDRGNYGYTF	TGTGCCAGCGGCCGGGACAGGGGGAACTATGGCTACACCTTC
TRBJ2-7	-	TRBV13	-	CASSLARGAYEQYF	TGTGCCAGCAGCTTAGCCAGGGGAGCCTACGAGCAGTACTTC
TRBJ2-3	-	TRBV28	-	CASSAQLAPVGDTQYF	TGTGCCAGCAGTGCCCAACTAGCTCCCGTGGGTGATACGCAGTATTTT
TRBJ1-4	TRBD1	TRBV10-3	-	CAIRGGQANEKLFF	TGTGCCATCAGGGGGGGACAGGCGAATGAAAAACTGTTTTTT
TRBJ2-5	-	TRBV7-9	-	CASSFKADGTQYF	TGTGCCAGCAGCTTCAAAGCGGACGGGACCCAGTACTTC
TRBJ1-5	TRBD1	TRBV15	-	CATSRVGTGGQPQHF	TGTGCCACCAGCAGAGTGGGGACAGGGGGACAGCCCCAGCATTTT
TRBJ2-3	TRBD2	TRBV27	-	CASSLSGLGDTQYF	TGTGCCAGCAGCCTTAGCGGGCTGGGGGATACGCAGTATTTT
TRBJ1-2	-	TRBV5-1	-	CASSPSGGETYGYTF	TGCGCCAGCAGTCCATCCGGAGGGGAGACATATGGCTACACCTTC
TRBJ1-6	-	TRBV30	once	CAWSTPPQSPLHF	TGTGCCTGGAGCACCCCGCCACAATCACCCCTCCACTTT
TRBJ1-4	-	TRBV7-9	once	CASSEGATNEKLFF	TGTGCCAGCAGTGAAGGGGCAACTAATGAAAAACTGTTTTTT
TRBJ1-5	-	TRBV2	-	CASSEARGAGQPQHF	TGTGCCAGCAGTGAAGCACGGGGGGCGGGTCAGCCCCAGCATTTT
TRBJ1-1	-	TRBV5-5	once	CASSPGLGAFF	TGTGCCAGCAGCCCCGGACTGGGAGCTTTCTTT
TRBJ2-1	-	TRBV4-2	-	CASSQDSASPYNEQFF	TGTGCCAGCAGCCAAGATAGTGCGTCCCCCTACAATGAGCAGTTCTTC
TRBJ2-1	-	TRBV15	-	CATSRKPVGEQFF	TGTGCCACCAGCAGAAAGCCGGTCGGTGAGCAGTTCTTC
TRBJ1-4	-	TRBV27	-	CASSRRDSPAELFF	TGTGCCAGCAGTCGGAGGGATTCGCCCGCGGAACTGTTTTTT
TRBJ2-1	TRBD1	TRBV11-3	once	CASSSGQNANNEQFF	TGTGCCAGCAGCTCGGGACAGAACGCGAACAATGAGCAGTTCTTC
TRBJ2-1	-	TRBV21-1	-	CASSENAGKGTSGCNEQFF	TGTGCCAGCAGCGAAAATGCGGGAAAGGGGACTAGCGGATGTAATGAGCAGTTCTTC
TRBJ1-2	-	TRBV5-1	-	CASSLDSFRVRGGGYTF	TGCGCCAGCAGCTTGGATTCCTTTAGGGTTCGAGGGGGAGGCTACACCTTC
TRBJ2-2	-	TRBV7-9	few	CASSPPAGATGELFF	TGTGCCAGCAGCCCCCCGGCGGGGGCCACCGGGGAGCTGTTTTTT
TRBJ2-7	TRBD2	TRBV5-1	-	CASSFEPTSGGPYEQYF	TGCGCCAGCAGCTTCGAACCGACTAGCGGGGGGCCCTACGAGCAGTACTTC
TRBJ1-5	-	TRBV6-6	-	CASKTGVRQPQHF	TGTGCCAGCAAAACGGGGGTGAGGCAGCCCCAGCATTTT
TRBJ1-4	-	TRBV29-1	-	CSAKGGSQLRGEKLFF	TGCAGCGCCAAAGGCGGGAGCCAACTCAGAGGGGAAAAACTGTTTTTT
TRBJ2-5	-	TRBV30	-	CAWSVPARQRLTQYF	TGTGCCTGGAGTGTACCAGCGAGGCAGAGGCTGACCCAGTACTTC
TRBJ1-5	-	TRBV6-1	-	CASSALQISNQPQHF	TGTGCCAGCAGTGCTTTACAGATTTCCAATCAGCCCCAGCATTTT
TRBJ2-1	-	TRBV27	once	CASSPLGGAAEQFF	TGTGCCAGCAGTCCACTCGGCGGCGCTGCCGAGCAGTTCTTC
TRBJ2-7	-	TRBV21-1	-	CASSKGTGRRDEQYF	TGTGCCAGCAGCAAGGGGACAGGGAGGAGGGACGAGCAGTACTTC
TRBJ1-1	-	TRBV7-9	-	CASSPPGVGLNTEAFF	TGTGCCAGCAGCCCCCCGGGGGTGGGGTTGAACACTGAAGCTTTCTTT
TRBJ1-1	-	TRBV14	few	CASSHAGNTEAFF	TGTGCCAGCAGCCACGCCGGGAACACTGAAGCTTTCTTT
TRBJ1-2	TRBD1	TRBV4-1	-	CASSPPGQIYGYTF	TGCGCCAGCAGCCCTCCGGGACAGATCTATGGCTACACCTTC
TRBJ1-5	TRBD1	TRBV19	once	CASSIVGTGANQPQHF	TGTGCCAGTAGTATAGTGGGGACAGGGGCCAATCAGCCCCAGCATTTT
TRBJ2-3	TRBD2	TRBV6-1	-	CASSWTSGYTDTQYF	TGTGCCAGCAGCTGGACTAGCGGTTACACAGATACGCAGTATTTT